The source of this T cell receptor beta chain is a study of T cell responses to AZD1222 COVID-19 vaccine. TCRdb keeps only in-frame clones here, not all; method: immunoSEQ multiplex PCR. The repertoire includes some 88,000 clones, over 75% of them detected once, and 5% to 5.5% sits in the top ten. The CDR3 is made up of 15 amino acids. From germline, CDR1 is LNHDA and CDR2 SQIVND (reference sequence). Trimming stripped 5 bases from V and 2 bases from J, with 13 bases between. The receptor comes from an adult who received the AZD1222 COVID-19 vaccine. Sequences were derived from peripheral blood, sampled 28 days after the second AZD1222 dose. The chain recombines TRBV19 with TRBJ1-3, with D possibly being TRBD1 (6 bases). CDR3 sequence (DNA): TGTGCCAGTAGTCCCAGGGGCTTCGCTGGAAACACCATATATTTT. Its protein product is CASSPRGFAGNTIYF.